The 28 T cell receptor beta chains reported below all come from one sample, sequenced in a study of CD8+ T cells in alopecia areata. Following RNA extraction, reverse transcription yielded cDNA that acted as the sequencing template. The protocol was immunoSEQ multiplex PCR, while the TCRdb copy is restricted to in-frame clones and leaves out a portion. Of approximately 150,000 clones in the sample, more than 45% were seen once. Sequencing input: CD4+ T cells sorted from blood. The receptors originated from a human donor with alopecia areata.

This chain joins TRBV15 and TRBJ2-1; TRBD2 is a possible D gene (5 bases). The CDR3 consists of 13 residues. Germline V gene lookup returns CDR1 LNHNV and CDR2 YYDKDF (reference sequence). Trimming pared 5 bases from V and 3 bases from J, leaving 8 bases between. The CDR3 sequence is CATSGTSYNEQFF. DNA for the CDR3: TGTGCCACCAGCGGCACTAGCTACAATGAGCAGTTCTTC.

This chain joins TRBV5-1 and TRBJ1-1, with D tentatively TRBD1 (6 bases). V gave up 3 bases and J gave up 4 bases, with 13 bases separating them. Germline CDR1 is SGHRS and CDR2 is YFSETQ. This CDR3 is 14 amino acids long. CDR3 sequence (DNA): TGCGCCAGCAGCTCGACGCGGGGGGCCACTGAAGCTTTCTTT. Translation gives CASSSTRGATEAFF.

This clone was seen only a few times. V is TRBV18 and J is TRBJ1-5; possibly TRBD1 for D (6 bases). The CDR3 totals 15 residues. In germline, CDR1 is KGHSH, CDR2 LQKENI. V lost 4 bases to trimming and J lost 5 bases, with 15 bases between them. The CDR3 is CASSLITGLDQPQHF. DNA of the CDR3: TGTGCCAGCTCACTAATTACAGGGTTGGATCAGCCCCAGCATTTT.

This clone has a single count. V gene TRBV29-1 combines with J gene TRBJ2-7, with 7 bases identical to TRBD2. The CDR3 is 13 residues long. Germline assignment: CDR1 SQVTM and CDR2 ANQGSEA. Losses at the gene ends were 4 bases for V and 4 bases for J; bases not matched to a gene: 7. The CDR3 protein is CSVGTSARYEQYF. DNA for the CDR3: TGCAGCGTTGGGACTAGTGCTAGGTACGAGCAGTACTTC.

The genes are TRBV6-5 and TRBJ2-5; maybe TRBD2 (5 bases). V was clipped by 2 bases and J by 7 bases, with 8 bases between them. The V gene's germline CDR1 is MNHEY and CDR2 SVGAGI. The CDR3 totals 12 residues. The CDR3 nucleotides read TGTGCCAGCAGTTACGGAGGTGGGACCCAGTACTTC. This codes for CASSYGGGTQYF.

V gene TRBV29-1 combines with J gene TRBJ2-1; D is undetermined. The germline V gene encodes CDR1 SQVTM and CDR2 ANQGSEA. The CDR3 sequence is 12 residues long. V was shortened by 4 bases and J by 10 bases, with 14 bases between the two germline ends. The CDR3 sequence: CSVAGGLLEQFF. As DNA, the CDR3 is TGCAGCGTTGCAGGTGGGCTGTTAGAGCAGTTCTTC.

This clone was recorded a few times. The chain uses TRBV7-9 and TRBJ2-7; no definite D call. Per germline, CDR1 SEHNR and CDR2 FQNEAQ (reference sequence). This CDR3 comprises 12 residues. V gave up 0 bases and J gave up 6 bases, with 6 bases separating them. CDR3 region: CASSLAQSEQYF. The CDR3 DNA is TGTGCCAGCAGCTTAGCGCAGTCCGAGCAGTACTTC. Together with reference TRBV7-9 and TRBJ2-7, the CDR3 gives the full variable domain: DTGVSQNPRHKITKRGQNVTFRCDPISEHNRLYWYRQTLGQGPEFLTYFQNEAQLEKSRLLSDRFSAERPKGSFSTLEIQRTEQGDSAMYLCASSLAQSEQYFGPGTRLTVT.

This sequence joins TRBV29-1 and TRBJ1-1, with D possibly being TRBD1 (5 bases). The CDR3 runs to 16 residues. Germline lookup yields CDR1 SQVTM and CDR2 ANQGSEA. Trimming cost V 3 bases and J 6 bases, with 23 bases left between them. Here the CDR3 reads CSVEKEGRAFWSEAFF. CDR3 coding DNA: TGCAGCGTTGAGAAGGAGGGCAGGGCGTTTTGGTCTGAAGCTTTCTTT. The full variable domain, completed using reference TRBV29-1 and TRBJ1-1, is SAVISQKPSRDICQRGTSLTIQCQVDSQVTMMFWYRQQPGQSLTLIATANQGSEATYESGFVIDKFPISRPNLTFSTLTVSNMSPEDSSIYLCSVEKEGRAFWSEAFFGQGTRLTVV.

The rearrangement links TRBV11-2 to TRBJ2-5, with no clear D. Germline values: CDR1 SGHAT, CDR2 FQNNGV. CDR3 length equals 12 residues. V lost 5 bases, J lost 2 bases, and 6 bases lay in between. The CDR3, as DNA: TGTGCCAGCAGCAAAACTCAAGAGACCCAGTACTTC. Its protein product is CASSKTQETQYF.

Remarks on this clone: The junction departs from the called germline gene at one end, perhaps through a read error. The rearrangement joins TRBV7-7 to TRBJ2-3; D unresolved. The CDR3 spans 13 residues. Germline CDR1 reads SSHAT; CDR2 reads FNYEAQ (reference sequence). In DNA, the CDR3 is TGTGCTAGCAGCTTCCAGGTGGCGGATACGCAGTATTTT. Amino acids: CASSFQVADTQYF. Variable domain in full (rest from reference TRBV7-7 and TRBJ2-3): GAGVSQSPRYKVTKRGQDVTLRCDPISSHATLYWYQQALGQGPEFLTYFNYEAQPDKSGLPSDRFSAERPEGSISTLTIQRTEQRDSAMYRCASSFQVADTQYFGPGTRLTVL.

The V gene is TRBV6-1, the J gene TRBJ2-7; 9 nucleotides agree with TRBD1. Germline CDR1 is MNHNS and CDR2 is SASEGT. Unmatched junction bases numbered 12, after V lost 0 bases and J lost 3 bases. The CDR3 spans 18 residues. For the CDR3, the DNA is TGTGCCAGCAGTGAAGCAAGCCCGTGGACAGGGGACTACTACGAGCAGTACTTC. It codes for CASSEASPWTGDYYEQYF.

The gene calls are TRBV19 and TRBJ1-3, with a tentative D call TRBD1 (5 bases). The CDR3 is made up of 16 amino acids. From germline, CDR1 is LNHDA and CDR2 SQIVND (reference sequence). V was trimmed by 6 bases and J by 0 bases, leaving 15 bases between them. The CDR3: CASRNDRQFSGNTIYF. The DNA for the CDR3 is TGTGCCAGTAGAAACGACCGACAGTTCTCTGGAAACACCATATATTTT.

The chain combines TRBV5-1 with TRBJ2-7; TRBD2 might be the D (5 bases). The CDR3 loop spans 13 amino acids. Trimming stripped 2 bases from V and 5 bases from J, with 11 bases between. Germline CDR1 is SGHRS and CDR2 is YFSETQ. CDR3 sequence: CASSLPNGDEQYF. The CDR3 bases are TGCGCCAGCAGCTTACCTAACGGGGACGAGCAGTACTTC.

The chain couples TRBV6-5 to TRBJ1-3; D gene uncertain. Trimming pared 5 bases from V and 3 bases from J, leaving 2 bases between. The CDR3 is 11 amino acids. CDR1 is MNHEY and CDR2 is SVGAGI in the germline V gene. The DNA of the CDR3 is TGTGCCAGCAGTCGTGGAAACACCATATATTTT. Its translation is CASSRGNTIYF.

The rearrangement uses TRBV27 and TRBJ2-3, with 9 bases that match TRBD1. Germline values: CDR1 MNHEY, CDR2 SMNVEV (reference sequence). The trim removed 6 bases at V and 2 bases at J, leaving 6 bases unmatched. This CDR3 is 15 amino acids long. The CDR3 loop reads CASRFRDRVTDTQYF. The CDR3 DNA follows: TGTGCCAGCAGGTTTCGGGACAGGGTCACAGATACGCAGTATTTT.

The chain joins TRBV5-1 to TRBJ2-3, with D hard to call. The CDR3 has 15 residues. Trimming left V 2 bases short and J 0 bases short, with 10 bases between. CDR1 and CDR2 (germline): SGHRS, YFSETQ. CDR3: CASSFSTPSTDTQYF. DNA for the CDR3: TGCGCCAGCAGCTTCTCCACCCCTAGCACAGATACGCAGTATTTT.

This sequence joins TRBV30 and TRBJ2-7, with D perhaps TRBD1 or TRBD2 (5 bases each). CDR1 is GTSNPN, CDR2 SVGIG, per germline (reference sequence). The CDR3 sequence is 13 residues long. The V and J ends lost 3 bases and 2 bases respectively, with 11 bases between them. CDR3 in amino acids: CAWSEQGPYEQYF. CDR3 DNA: TGTGCCTGGAGCGAGCAGGGACCCTACGAGCAGTACTTC. Combining the CDR3 with reference TRBV30 and TRBJ2-7 gives the whole variable domain SQTIHQWPATLVQPVGSPLSLECTVEGTSNPNLYWYRQAAGRGLQLLFYSVGIGQISSEVPQNLSASRPQDRQFILSSKKLLLSDSGFYLCAWSEQGPYEQYFGPGTRLTVT.

The chain couples TRBV5-6 to TRBJ2-3; D gene ambiguous. The CDR3 is 12 residues long. Germline V gives CDR1 SGHDT, CDR2 YYEEEE. Trimming left V 2 bases short and J 4 bases short, with 5 bases between. The CDR3 DNA sequence: TGTGCCAGCAGCTTAATTTCAGATACGCAGTATTTT. This sequence encodes CASSLISDTQYF. Full variable domain (outside the CDR3, taken from reference TRBV5-6 and TRBJ2-3): DAGVTQSPTHLIKTRGQQVTLRCSPKSGHDTVSWYQQALGQGPQFIFQYYEEEERQRGNFPDRFSGHQFPNYSSELNVNALLLGDSALYLCASSLISDTQYFGPGTRLTVL.

The genes are TRBV28 and TRBJ2-5; D unclear. The germline gives CDR1 MDHEN, CDR2 SYDVKM. V lost 5 bases, J lost 5 bases, and 12 bases lay in between. This CDR3 is built from 13 residues. The CDR3 loop reads CASSALGWETQYF. For the CDR3, the DNA is TGTGCCAGCAGTGCGCTAGGCTGGGAGACCCAGTACTTC.

The chain has TRBV29-1 and TRBJ2-5, with D hard to call. V was shortened by 0 bases and J by 7 bases, with 12 bases between the two germline ends. Germline V CDR1 and CDR2: SQVTM, ANQGSEA. The CDR3 has 13 amino acids. The CDR3 is CSVEDLVAGTQYF. In nucleotides, the CDR3 is TGCAGCGTTGAAGATCTAGTGGCCGGGACCCAGTACTTC.

This rearrangement joins TRBV30 to TRBJ2-4, with unresolved D. This CDR3 spans 11 amino acids. V lost 4 bases, J lost 5 bases, and 6 bases lay in between. Germline CDR1 GTSNPN, CDR2 SVGIG (reference sequence). The CDR3 protein is CAWIGENIQYF. Written as DNA, the CDR3 is TGTGCCTGGATCGGCGAAAACATTCAGTACTTC.

The chain joins TRBV29-1 to TRBJ2-1, with D perhaps matching TRBD1 (6 bases). The CDR3 totals 12 residues. Looked up from germline, CDR1 is SQVTM and CDR2 is ANQGSEA. Trimming left V 7 bases short and J 9 bases short, with 16 bases between. The CDR3 loop reads CSGSNQGREQFF. The CDR3 DNA reads TGCAGCGGATCGAACCAGGGGCGTGAGCAGTTCTTC.

This clone was seen a few times. This chain links TRBV14 with TRBJ1-1; D not certain. Trimming cost V 4 bases and J 8 bases, with 8 bases left between them. The CDR3 covers 11 residues. The germline V gene has CDR1 SGHDN and CDR2 FVKESK. The CDR3: CASSRTEEAFF. The CDR3 DNA is TGTGCCAGCAGCCGGACGGAAGAAGCTTTCTTT. The variable domain in full, with the rest retrieved from reference TRBV14 and TRBJ1-1, is EAGVTQFPSHSVIEKGQTVTLRCDPISGHDNLYWYRRVMGKEIKFLLHFVKESKQDESGMPNNRFLAERTGGTYSTLKVQPAELEDSGVYFCASSRTEEAFFGQGTRLTVV.

The chain couples TRBV7-9 to TRBJ2-3; D perhaps matches TRBD1 (5 bases). The CDR3 is 15 amino acids. Trimming left V 2 bases short and J 0 bases short, with 9 bases between. Germline V gene lookup returns CDR1 SEHNR and CDR2 FQNEAQ (reference sequence). The chain's CDR3 is CASSLRTPSTDTQYF. CDR3 nucleotides: TGTGCCAGCAGCTTACGGACACCTAGCACAGATACGCAGTATTTT. The variable domain in full, with the rest retrieved from reference TRBV7-9 and TRBJ2-3, is DTGVSQNPRHKITKRGQNVTFRCDPISEHNRLYWYRQTLGQGPEFLTYFQNEAQLEKSRLLSDRFSAERPKGSFSTLEIQRTEQGDSAMYLCASSLRTPSTDTQYFGPGTRLTVL.

This chain links TRBV5-1 with TRBJ2-5, with D perhaps matching TRBD1 (6 bases). Germline V gene sequence: CDR1 SGHRS, CDR2 YFSETQ. CDR3 length: 15 residues. V lost 5 bases to trimming and J lost 4 bases, with 18 bases between them. The CDR3 bases are TGCGCCAGCAGAATTCCGACAGGCCAAGGAGAGACCCAGTACTTC. The encoded protein is CASRIPTGQGETQYF.

The chain uses TRBV7-2 and TRBJ2-3; 8 bases are a match to TRBD2. V was clipped by 10 bases and J by 5 bases; unmatched bases: 11. This CDR3 is built from 14 residues. Germline V gives CDR1 SGHTA, CDR2 FQGNSA. Here the CDR3 DNA reads TGTGCCACCGGGGGGGCGCAGAGATTAGATACGCAGTATTTT. This encodes CATGGAQRLDTQYF. The full variable domain, with the rest looked up from reference TRBV7-2 and TRBJ2-3, is GAGVSQSPSNKVTEKGKDVELRCDPISGHTALYWYRQSLGQGLEFLIYFQGNSAPDKSGLPSDRFSAERTGGSVSTLTIQRTQQEDSAVYLCATGGAQRLDTQYFGPGTRLTVL.

This chain connects TRBV7-2 to TRBJ2-5, with TRBD2 matching 12 bases. The CDR3 consists of 15 residues. J lost 5 bases, V lost 5 bases, and 6 bases had no gene match. In germline, CDR1 is SGHTA, CDR2 FQGNSA. The CDR3 coding sequence is TGTGCCAGCAGCCTGAGGACTAGCGGGATGGAGACCCAGTACTTC. Translation gives CASSLRTSGMETQYF.

The genes are TRBV20-1 and TRBJ2-7; no clear D. V was clipped by 2 bases and J by 2 bases, with 4 bases between them. Germline V CDR1 and CDR2: DFQATT, SNEGSKA (reference sequence). The CDR3 spans 11 residues. The CDR3 region is CSARTTYEQYF. In DNA form, the CDR3 reads TGCAGTGCTAGAACTACCTACGAGCAGTACTTC.